The source of this TCR beta chain is a study of blood T cell repertoires in COVID-19. About the study: Researchers got acute and convalescent COVID-19 samples from the United States, Italy and Spain. From T cells, B-cell-depleted T cells, or PBMCs came the material, which was cDNA or gDNA.

Methods used by the authors: Researchers report that nucleated cell counts were estimated from reference gene primer amplification. Profiled with immunoSEQ multiplex PCR; TCRdb holds only in-frame clones, not every one. The V and J calls and clone size are taken from that table; D and trimming were inferred from the DNA. The sample records a few hundred thousand clones, about 88% being singletons. This clonotype was sampled from a man between 18 and 35 years old with active or convalescent COVID-19. The source material was peripheral blood.

CDR3 DNA sequence: TGTGCCATCAAGCAGGGGGTCGAGGGAATTTCACCCCTCCACTTT. Amino acid sequence: CAIKQGVEGISPLHF. This rearrangement joins TRBV10-3 to TRBJ1-6, with 7 bases that match TRBD1. The germline V gene encodes CDR1 ENHRY and CDR2 SYGVKD. The ends lost 7 bases at V and 9 bases at J; junction bases unmatched: 12. The CDR3 has 15 residues.